This T cell receptor (beta chain) was captured by sequencing in a study of T cells after yellow fever vaccination. Overall study: In the case of low-cell-number fractions, SMART-Seq v4 Ultra Low Input was used for preparation.

TCRdb analysed the 5' RACE reads with MiXCR anew, one entry per CDR3 protein. The sample includes 150,000 to 200,000 distinct CDR3 sequences, roughly 9.6% of them seen just once. This CDR3 is 15 amino acids long. Germline values: CDR1 MNHNY, CDR2 SVGAGI (reference sequence). V lost 5 bases and J lost 5, with 18 bases in between. Specimen: CD8+ T cells sorted from PBMCs, collected 15 days after the yellow fever booster vaccination. V and J are TRBV6-6 and TRBJ2-5; D may match TRBD1 or TRBD2 (5 bases each). The origin of this receptor is a man younger than 35 who received the YFV17D yellow fever vaccine. The CDR3 reads CASSPTGTARETQYF. The CDR3 DNA is TGTGCCAGCAGTCCTACCGGGACCGCAAGGGAGACCCAGTACTTC.